These 14 T cell receptor beta chains originate from one sample sequenced in a study of blood T cells in healthy people across ages. Next came a second PCR, run for about 7 to 12 cycles, which used a sample-barcoded 5' primer along with a J-beta primer mix. From the 5' RACE reads, TCRdb called clonotypes with MiXCR, one entry per CDR3 protein. The sample records about 970,000 distinct CDR3 sequences, 45% to 60% being singletons. Sequencing was done on a sample of blood. These receptors were obtained from a woman aged 55-70 years in good health.

This chain joins TRBV7-9 and TRBJ2-1; D not certain. Trimming took 4 bases from V and 8 from J, leaving 9 bases between them. The CDR3 runs to 12 residues. Looked up from germline, CDR1 is SEHNR and CDR2 is FQNEAQ (reference sequence). The CDR3 here is CASSSLVYEQFF. The CDR3 bases are TGTGCCAGCAGCTCCCTGGTGTATGAGCAGTTCTTC.

This clonotype showed up just a few times. The chain joins TRBV7-2 to TRBJ2-7; D possibly matches TRBD1 or TRBD2 (5 bases each). V dropped 0 bases and J dropped 3 bases, with 15 bases sitting between them. The germline V gene encodes CDR1 SGHTA and CDR2 FQGNSA. The CDR3 has 16 amino acids. CDR3 region: CASSLAGPGASYEQYF. CDR3 nucleotide sequence: TGTGCCAGCAGCTTAGCGGGACCTGGCGCCAGCTACGAGCAGTACTTC.

This sequence joins TRBV12-3 or TRBV12-4 and TRBJ2-1, with 13 bases fitting TRBD2. With 6 bases clipped from V and 7 bases from J, the junction kept 9 bases outside the gene matches. The CDR3 runs to 16 residues. CDR3 amino acids: CASSSRKLAGGNEQFF. DNA of the CDR3: TGTGCCAGCAGCAGCCGAAAACTAGCGGGAGGGAATGAGCAGTTCTTC.

The rearrangement links TRBV20-1 to TRBJ2-6; D might be TRBD1 (5 bases). The CDR3 has 15 amino acids. The V and J ends lost 2 bases and 2 bases respectively, with 10 bases between them. CDR1 is DFQATT and CDR2 is SNEGSKA in the germline V gene (reference sequence). CDR3 amino acids: CSARNQGAGANVLTF. CDR3 bases: TGCAGTGCTAGAAATCAAGGGGCTGGGGCCAACGTCCTGACTTTC.

The rearrangement links TRBV20-1 to TRBJ2-7, with 10 bases lining up with TRBD1. The CDR3 has 14 residues. Germline V lookup: CDR1 DFQATT, CDR2 SNEGSKA (reference sequence). The V segment lost 6 bases and the J segment 2 bases; nucleotides outside the gene matches: 7. CDR3 DNA sequence: TGCAGTGCCAGAACCGGGACAGGGGCCTACGAGCAGTACTTC. Translated, it gives CSARTGTGAYEQYF.

This clonotype was observed many times. The chain combines TRBV7-2 with TRBJ2-2, with D hard to call. CDR1 is SGHTA and CDR2 is FQGNSA in the germline V gene. V dropped 4 bases and J dropped 4 bases, with 10 bases sitting between them. The CDR3 extends over 14 amino acids. CDR3 DNA: TGTGCCAGCAGCTACCGTCGTAGCACCGGGGAGCTGTTTTTT. Protein sequence: CASSYRRSTGELFF. The whole variable domain, filled in from reference TRBV7-2 and TRBJ2-2, reads GAGVSQSPSNKVTEKGKDVELRCDPISGHTALYWYRQSLGQGLEFLIYFQGNSAPDKSGLPSDRFSAERTGGSVSTLTIQRTQQEDSAVYLCASSYRRSTGELFFGEGSRLTVL.

This chain joins TRBV6-5 and TRBJ1-6, with D maybe TRBD1 (5 bases). Trimming pared 5 bases from V and 9 bases from J, leaving 17 bases between. The V gene's germline CDR1 is MNHEY and CDR2 SVGAGI. This CDR3 region has 15 residues. Here the CDR3 DNA reads TGTGCCAGCAGTCACCTCTCAGGGAGAGGTTCACCCCTCCACTTT. It encodes CASSHLSGRGSPLHF.

In its sample, this clonotype was seen a few times. V usage is TRBV4-1 and J usage is TRBJ2-7; 9 positions match TRBD1. This CDR3 has 14 residues. CDR1 is MGHRA, CDR2 YSYEKL, per germline. Trimming removed 1 base from V and 5 bases from J; junction bases left unmatched: 3. DNA for the CDR3: TGCGCCAGCAGCCAAGGACAGGGGGGCGACGAGCAGTACTTC. It specifies CASSQGQGGDEQYF.

This chain links TRBV18 with TRBJ2-7; possible D gene TRBD2, 5 bases. This CDR3 is 15 amino acids long. Germline CDR1 is KGHSH and CDR2 is LQKENI. V gave up 3 bases and J gave up 3 bases, with 15 bases separating them. In DNA form, the CDR3 reads TGTGCCAGCTCACCGAGCGGAGGCCCCAGCTACGAGCAGTACTTC. It is translated as CASSPSGGPSYEQYF.

The V and J genes are TRBV28 and TRBJ2-1; TRBD1 is a possible D gene (5 bases). Germline CDR1 reads MDHEN; CDR2 reads SYDVKM. This CDR3 contains 15 residues. V lost 7 bases, J lost 6 bases, and 19 bases lay in between. The DNA for the CDR3 is TGTGCCAGCAAAACACCCAAGGGGTTATCCAATGAGCAGTTCTTC. Translation: CASKTPKGLSNEQFF.

The chain uses TRBV5-1 and TRBJ2-7, with TRBD2 matching 8 bases. The CDR3 is 16 amino acids. V was clipped by 2 bases and J by 1 base; unmatched bases: 8. Germline values: CDR1 SGHRS, CDR2 YFSETQ. CDR3 region: CASSLPRGGLSYEQYF. The DNA for the CDR3 is TGCGCCAGCAGCTTACCCCGGGGGGGGCTGTCCTACGAGCAGTACTTC.

CDR3 in DNA: TGTGCCAGCAGTTTAGGGCGGGATGTGTGGTCAGATACGCAGTATTTT. Translated: CASSLGRDVWSDTQYF. The genes are TRBV27 and TRBJ2-3; D possibly corresponds to TRBD2 (6 bases). The length of the CDR3 is 16 residues. V lost 2 bases and J lost 4, with 16 bases in between. Germline V lookup: CDR1 MNHEY, CDR2 SMNVEV (reference sequence).

The gene calls are TRBV11-2 and TRBJ2-7; TRBD2 matches 8 bases. The CDR3 runs to 15 residues. The germline V gene has CDR1 SGHAT and CDR2 FQNNGV. Trimming took 5 bases from V and 3 from J; bases not matched to a gene: 9. The CDR3 sequence is CASSPHLAGNYEQYF. DNA of the CDR3: TGTGCCAGCAGCCCACATCTAGCGGGTAACTACGAGCAGTACTTC.

The chain carries TRBV5-1 and TRBJ2-7; D assignment may be TRBD1 or TRBD2 (7 bases each). Looked up from germline, CDR1 is SGHRS and CDR2 is YFSETQ. Deletions cut 1 base from V and 3 bases from J, with 11 bases between. The length of the CDR3 is 14 residues. CDR3 in amino acids: CASSLQGGIYEQYF. As DNA, the CDR3 is TGCGCCAGCAGCTTGCAGGGGGGGATCTACGAGCAGTACTTC. Supplemented by reference TRBV5-1 and TRBJ2-7, the full variable domain reads KAGVTQTPRYLIKTRGQQVTLSCSPISGHRSVSWYQQTPGQGLQFLFEYFSETQRNKGNFPGRFSGRQFSNSRSEMNVSTLELGDSALYLCASSLQGGIYEQYFGPGTRLTVT.